This T cell receptor (beta chain) was recovered during a study of CD8 T cells in Susac syndrome. Trimming cost V 3 bases and J 8 bases; bases outside gene matches: 8. Germline CDR1 GTSNPN, CDR2 SVGIG (reference sequence). The CDR3 is 13 residues long. It was with random hexamers that roughly 0.45 to 1 ug RNA was reverse transcribed. TCRdb processed the immunoSEQ multiplex PCR reads anew with MiXCR; each CDR3 protein has one entry. The profile shows fewer than 150,000 distinct CDR3 sequences, more than 75% of them singletons. Relapsing-remitting disease, either stable or active, was present in the treatment-naive patients who were the multiple sclerosis controls.

V gene TRBV30 combines with J gene TRBJ2-3, with 7 bases matching TRBD2. The sequence was collected from a human donor with multiple sclerosis. Sequences were obtained from CD8+ T cells from PBMCs. CDR3 sequence: CAWSGREAGTQYF. DNA of the CDR3: TGTGCCTGGAGCGGACGGGAGGCCGGTACGCAGTATTTT.